These 28 T cell receptor beta chains originate from one sample sequenced in a study of tumor and adjacent non-tumor tissue in lung cancer. No cell sorting was done before RNA was extracted from the tissue. Distant lung tissue was collected more than 3 cm away from the tumor edge. A modified ARM-PCR protocol with three rounds of nested PCR amplified TCRbeta. TCRdb redid the calling of the multiplex PCR reads with MiXCR, one entry per CDR3 protein. The data show around 80,000 distinct CDR3 sequences, approximately 82% seen once. Specimen: distant non-tumor lung tissue. The receptors shown here come from a man between 65 and 80 years old with non-small cell lung cancer.

To note about this clonotype: An end of the junction does not agree with germline; a read error may underlie this. The V gene is TRBV4-2, the J gene TRBJ2-1; 7 nucleotides match TRBD2. The CDR3 is made up of 15 amino acids. In germline, CDR1 is LGHNA, CDR2 YNFKEQ. The chain's CDR3 is CASSPSRGSSDERFF. The DNA of the CDR3 is TGTGCTAGCAGCCCCTCGCGCGGGAGTAGCGATGAGCGGTTCTTC.

On this clonotype itself: This is likely a read error, given that the CDR3 carries no conserved phenylalanine or tryptophan at its end. The chain has TRBV7-9 and TRBJ2-3; D gene ambiguous. The germline gives CDR1 SEHNR, CDR2 FQNEAQ (reference sequence). CDR3 length: 12 residues. CDR3 nucleotides: TGTGCCAGTAGCTCCCCCCATGATACGCAGTATTCT. It specifies CASSSPHDTQYS.

This CDR3 reads CASNPAGKENRPLHF. CDR3 nucleotide sequence: TGTGCCAGCAACCCGGCGGGTAAAGAGAATCGACCCCTCCACTTT. The V gene is TRBV6-2 or TRBV6-3, the J gene TRBJ1-6; D is undetermined. CDR1 is MNHEY and CDR2 is SVGEGT in the germline V gene. The V end was cut by 7 bases, the J end by 12 bases, with 22 bases between. The CDR3 is 15 residues long.

There are a few counts of this clonotype. This sequence may be a read error, since a much larger clone differs from it by one base. DNA of the CDR3: TGTGCCAGCATTGCGAACACTGAAGTTTTCTTT. The encoded protein is CASIANTEVFF. V gene TRBV12-3 or TRBV12-4 combines with J gene TRBJ1-1; no clear D gene. The CDR3 has 11 residues.

This clonotype has only one observation. A much larger clone sits a single nucleotide away, making a read error possible. This chain connects TRBV6-5 to TRBJ2-1; 14 bases map to TRBD2. Looked up from germline, CDR1 is MNHEY and CDR2 is SVGAGI. CDR3 size: 20 residues. This chain's CDR3 is CVSSYSIPGLAGVESNEQFF. Here the CDR3 DNA reads TGTGTCAGCAGTTACTCGATACCGGGACTAGCGGGAGTGGAATCCAATGAGCAGTTCTTC.

The rearrangement joins TRBV29-1 to TRBJ2-3; D is tentatively TRBD1 or TRBD2 (6 bases each). The CDR3 spans 17 residues. The germline V gene encodes CDR1 SQVTM and CDR2 ANQGSEA. V was pared by 8 bases and J by 5 bases, with 29 bases between. This chain's CDR3 is CSLFPYVTGGDIDTQYF. CDR3 in DNA: TGCAGCTTATTCCCATATGTGACAGGCGGGGACATAGATACGCAGTATTTT.

To note about this clonotype: One end of the junction is discordant with germline, which a read error may explain. V is TRBV10-2 and J is TRBJ2-5, with a possible D match to TRBD2 (6 bases). CDR3 size: 16 residues. In germline, CDR1 is WSHSY, CDR2 SAAADI. This CDR3 is CTSSDLEWGVGATQYF. The CDR3 bases are TGCACCAGCAGTGATCTGGAATGGGGGGTAGGAGCAACCCAGTACTTC.

The chain couples TRBV2 to TRBJ2-5; perhaps TRBD2 as D (5 bases). Germline CDR1 SNHLY, CDR2 FYNNEI. This CDR3 is built from 16 residues. Deletions cut 7 bases from V and 3 bases from J, with 21 bases between. For the CDR3, the DNA is TGTGCCAGCATTAAGACACCGGAACTAGATAAAGAGACCCAGTACTTC. Amino acids: CASIKTPELDKETQYF.

This clonotype was detected only once. The junction and the germline gene differ at one end; a read error may be behind it. The chain joins TRBV12-3 or TRBV12-4 to TRBJ2-7; D remains ambiguous. This CDR3 is 15 amino acids long. DNA of the CDR3: TGTGCCAGCAGTACATCGGCAGGAAGACCTTACGAGCAATACTTC. Protein product: CASSTSAGRPYEQYF.

Regarding this clonotype: This may come from a read error, since a much larger clone is one base off. This chain links TRBV20-1 with TRBJ2-7; perhaps D is TRBD1 or TRBD2 (5 bases each). The CDR3 has 13 residues. CDR1 DFQATT and CDR2 SNEGSKA come from the germline V gene (reference sequence). In DNA, the CDR3 is TGCAGTGCTAGAGGGGGACCGAAATACGATCAGTACTTC. Translation: CSARGGPKYDQYF.

A few counts support this clonotype. Germline is not matched at one junction end, which may reflect a read error. V and J are TRBV11-2 and TRBJ1-4; D remains unclear. Germline V lookup: CDR1 SGHAT, CDR2 FQNNGV. The CDR3 spans 15 residues. The CDR3 nucleotides read TGTACCAGCAGTTTAGAAACAGAGCGTAATGAAAAACTGTTTTTT. This translates into CTSSLETERNEKLFF.

Points on this clonotype: One junction end disagrees with the germline gene, perhaps due to a read error. This sequence joins TRBV12-3 or TRBV12-4 and TRBJ1-3, with 10 nucleotides matching TRBD1. The CDR3 has 18 amino acids. Written as DNA, the CDR3 is TGTGCCAGCAGTCGTCCCGGGACAGGGGTAGGCTCTGGAAACACGATATATTTT. Amino acids: CASSRPGTGVGSGNTIYF.

CDR3 loop: CSIHLDRLHYGYTF. CDR3 nucleotides: TGCAGCATTCACCTCGACAGATTACACTATGGCTACACCTTC. The chain employs TRBV29-1 and TRBJ1-2, with a possible D match to TRBD1 (5 bases). In germline, CDR1 is SQVTM, CDR2 ANQGSEA. Trimming removed 8 bases at V and 3 bases at J, with 19 bases between. The CDR3 is made up of 14 amino acids.

About this clonotype: The CDR3 end shows no conserved phenylalanine or tryptophan, and so a read error is likely. No DNA is shown, since the ends of the CDR3 on it are uncertain; the CDR3 is the one TCRdb lists. The gene calls are TRBV12-3 or TRBV12-4 and TRBJ1-6; TRBD1 is taken as the D call from the table, unchecked against the DNA. The CDR3 has 15 residues if both end residues are counted. The chain's CDR3 is CASSLGGRLNSPPHS.

This clonotype was observed a handful of times. The junction does not match germline at one end; this may be a read error. The V call is TRBV14, the J call TRBJ2-2; D may be TRBD1 or TRBD2 (5 bases each). The CDR3 totals 19 residues. Germline V gene data show CDR1 as SGHDN and CDR2 as FVKESK. The CDR3 DNA follows: TGTGCCAGCAGCCTTTACAAGGGGTTAGCGAGCTCGAACACCTGGGAGCTGTTTTTT. Translation: CASSLYKGLASSNTWELFF.

On this clonotype itself: The junction does not match germline at one end; this may be a read error. This chain uses TRBV20-1 with TRBJ2-7; D tentatively fits TRBD1 or TRBD2 (5 bases each). The CDR3 extends over 11 amino acids. Germline V lookup: CDR1 DFQATT, CDR2 SNEGSKA (reference sequence). The CDR3 DNA sequence: TGCACTGCTACCGGGGCAGTCCAGCAGTACTTC. Translated: CTATGAVQQYF.

Details on this clonotype: One end of the junction is discordant with germline, which a read error may explain. The rearrangement links TRBV29-1 to TRBJ2-7; tentatively, D is TRBD2 (6 bases). The CDR3 is 14 amino acids. The germline V gene encodes CDR1 SQVTM and CDR2 ANQGSEA. The CDR3: CIIERAGPTYELYF. The DNA of the CDR3 is TGCATCATTGAAAGGGCGGGACCGACCTACGAGCTGTACTTC.

In the case of this clonotype: A much more abundant neighbour one base away suggests this may be a read error. The V gene is TRBV5-6, the J gene TRBJ2-3, with a possible D match to TRBD2 (5 bases). Germline V gene lookup returns CDR1 SGHDT and CDR2 YYEEEE. The CDR3 sequence is 12 residues long. With 4 bases removed from V and 4 bases from J, the gap between germline ends came to 7 bases. In DNA, the CDR3 is TGTGCCAGCAGCCTTAGCGCAGATACGCAGTATTTT. Translating gives CASSLSADTQYF.

V is TRBV6-5 and J is TRBJ1-1; D uncertain. Per the germline V gene, CDR1 is MNHEY and CDR2 is SVGAGI. The CDR3 covers 15 residues. V was cut by 1 base and J by 2 bases, with 11 bases left in between. CDR3 sequence reads: CASSYLIRINTEAFF. The DNA for the CDR3 is TGTGCCAGCAGTTACTTGATCAGGATAAACACTGAAGCTTTCTTT.

The CDR3 DNA follows: TGTGCCAGCACCCAAAACTGGGGTTTCTACAATGAGCAGTTCTTC. Protein: CASTQNWGFYNEQFF. The rearrangement uses TRBV12-3 or TRBV12-4 and TRBJ2-1, with D unclear. The CDR3 consists of 15 residues. V gave up 7 bases and J gave up 3 bases, with 16 bases separating them.

This clonotype has more than one count but fewer than ten. This sequence joins TRBV4-3 and TRBJ2-5; 7 bases agree with TRBD1. The V gene's germline CDR1 is LGHNA and CDR2 YSLEER. The V gene end was trimmed by 0 bases and the J gene end by 0 bases; junction bases not matched to a gene: 13. The CDR3 is 19 amino acids. The CDR3 DNA reads TGCGCCAGCAGCCAAGACGCCCCCAGGGGGACCACCTACCAAGAGACCCAGTACTTC. Its protein is CASSQDAPRGTTYQETQYF.

The gene calls are TRBV20-1 and TRBJ1-2, with 10 nucleotides matching TRBD1. Looked up from germline, CDR1 is DFQATT and CDR2 is SNEGSKA (reference sequence). The CDR3 is 13 residues long. V shed 4 bases and J 7 bases; nucleotides not matched to a gene: 6. CDR3 sequence reads: CSAKTGGNSGYTF. For the CDR3, the DNA is TGCAGTGCTAAGACAGGGGGCAATTCTGGCTACACCTTC.

Comment on this clonotype: The junction differs from germline at one of its ends, possibly a read error. This rearrangement joins TRBV4-2 to TRBJ2-3; TRBD1 aligns across 7 bases. This CDR3 has 16 amino acids. The V gene's germline CDR1 is LGHNA and CDR2 YNFKEQ. For the CDR3, the DNA is TGTGCCAGCAGCCAGGTTAGCGAGGGGGCCCAAGATACGCGGTATTTT. Encoded protein: CASSQVSEGAQDTRYF.

The rearrangement links TRBV20-1 to TRBJ1-5; D might be TRBD2 (7 bases). Gene TRBJ2-3 matches the end of the DNA better, so the J call may be wrong. The CDR3 has 15 residues. CDR1 and CDR2 (germline): DFQATT, SNEGSKA (reference sequence). CDR3 nucleotide sequence: TGCAGTGCTAGAGATATTGGGGGGGGCCGTCAGCCCCAGTATTTT. It codes for CSARDIGGGRQPQYF.

Concerning this clonotype: This may be a read error, as it is one base from a much larger clone. V is TRBV6-5 and J is TRBJ2-5; 12 positions match TRBD1. CDR1 is MNHEY, CDR2 SVGAGI, per germline. The CDR3 covers 19 residues. The V segment lost 7 bases and the J segment 1 base; nucleotides outside the gene matches: 16. The CDR3 DNA is TGTGCCAGCAATTCCCTCGGGACAGGGGGCTGGCATGTCCAAGAGACCCAGTACTTC. It translates to CASNSLGTGGWHVQETQYF.

About this clonotype: This sequence may be a read error, since a much larger clone differs from it by one base. J is TRBJ2-5 and V is TRBV20-1; TRBD1 or TRBD2 may be the D gene (5 bases each). Looked up from germline, CDR1 is DFQATT and CDR2 is SNEGSKA (reference sequence). There are 11 residues in the CDR3. CDR3 nucleotide sequence: TGCAGTACTAGTAACAGGGAGACCCAGTACTTC. It translates to CSTSNRETQYF.

Concerning this clonotype: One junction end does not reproduce the germline sequence, and a read error may be involved. The chain is built from TRBV4-3 and TRBJ1-2; D is uncertain. This CDR3 region has 14 residues. CDR1 is LGHNA, CDR2 YSLEER, per germline. Written as DNA, the CDR3 is TGCGCCAGCAACCAAGATGTGGGCGGAGATGAATACACCTTC. This encodes CASNQDVGGDEYTF.

For this clonotype: The junction does not match germline at one end; this may be a read error. The chain combines TRBV5-1 with TRBJ1-6; D remains unclear. CDR3 length equals 14 residues. Germline values: CDR1 SGHRS, CDR2 YFSETQ. CDR3 nucleotide sequence: TGCGCCAGCAGTTTCGGACTGTCAGATTCACCCCTCAACTTT. It yields the protein CASSFGLSDSPLNF.